This entry concerns a single T cell receptor (beta chain). It has no known antigen specificity. No base quality information exists; no much larger clone differs at one position. The CDR3 measures 14 amino acids from cysteine to phenylalanine. The sequence is cut down to CDR3 DNA, 42 bases in frame from base 1. CDR1 is given as SNHLY and CDR2 as FYNNEI, both from the germline V gene. At the junction V is shortened by 6 bases and J by 6 bases; bases outside the gene matches: 4. The High Capacity cDNA Reverse Transcription Kit was used to reverse transcribe all of the isolated RNA, meaning that expressed TCRB transcripts were what got sequenced. Naive, central memory and regulatory T cell samples underwent deep immunoSEQ sequencing, averaging roughly 3.5 million total reads per sample. Sorted cells were lysed in RLT buffer, and RNA was extracted using DNase-treated RNeasy Micro or Mini kits according to cell number. To prevent cross-contamination, each cell subset was processed individually, whereas patient and healthy donor samples were processed jointly. The immunoSEQ multiplex PCR was used to amplify TCRB sequences from cDNA, yielding 87-bp fragments that span the CDR3 region. Sequencing of the amplicons was done on the Illumina HiSeq platform. Per the authors' processing: PCR bias was corrected computationally using synthetic template baselines, and reads within Hamming distance 2 were collapsed, with unmergeable singletons discarded. Reads were aligned against IMGT so that V, D and J genes, CDR3 length and insertions or deletions at six rearrangement sites could be assigned. Clonotype counts were normalized to sorted cell number within each subset before computing true diversity and Gini coefficients with the tcR R package. Repertoire sharing was quantified using the overlap coefficient calculated on TCRB nucleotide sequences. Out-of-frame TCRB sequences from naive cells were analyzed to stand in for the pre-selection repertoire. Here the immuneACCESS table is served through TCRdb, limited to in-frame sequences with V and J called. Missing clones are a known gap in these copies; in checked studies unresolved V genes cover under half, and the rest lacks a known reason. V and J calls and clone size are given by that table; D and trimming were obtained from the DNA. In this sample the table shows 250,000 or so clones, roughly 21% of which occur a single time. The top ten clonotypes cover more than 0.025% of the sample.

This sample stems from a study of beta chain features in type 1 diabetes (dated by TCRdb to 2017 to 2018). Study-wide context: No differences in mean age, gender distribution, total cell number or subset yield were found between patients and healthy donors. A total of about 110 million sorted cells were examined across all samples, and the number of cells per subset was strongly correlated with RNA yield. The study compared TCRB repertoires of sorted circulating CD4+ T cell subsets between recently diagnosed type 1 diabetes patients and matched healthy donors. Regulatory and stem cell-like memory subsets were isolated from only 8 patients and roughly eight healthy donors, whereas naive and central memory subsets came from all 28 donors. The paper as a whole reports these results and caveats: Because small numbers of individuals were included in the HLA sub-analyses, any influence of HLA type on TCRB rearrangement was left unresolved. Type 1 diabetes patients showed a moderate but significant shortening of TCRB CDR3 length in all four CD4+ subsets. Naive, central memory and regulatory TCRB repertoires appeared more similar among patients than among healthy donors. Patients with type 1 diabetes made fewer insertions and deleted more nucleotides at VDJ recombination sites, implying thymic rearrangement abnormalities. Because cDNA rather than genomic DNA was sequenced, highly expressing activated cells could have been over-represented, although no difference in activation and CD3 levels was found between groups. PCR may preferentially amplify shorter templates, but because patient and control samples were amplified and corrected together, any resulting skew would affect both groups equally.

Each donor gave one peripheral blood draw, averaging about 100 mL, which was collected into heparinised tubes. Using a panel that included CD45RO, CCR7, CD25, CD127, CD95 and CD27, naive, central memory, regulatory and stem cell-like memory CD4+ T cells were sorted on a BD FACSAria II. All sorted populations exceeded 95% purity. PBMCs were isolated right away by Lymphoprep density gradient centrifugation and were stained directly, without culture. Samples were stained and sorted in pairs, with one healthy donor and one patient per experiment, so that batch effects were minimized. The sequence is built from TRBV2 and TRBJ1-6; 8 central nucleotides agree with TRBD1. The sequencing sample was made of naive CD4+ T cells from blood. The sample's cell subset or site, from its label and the paper: true naive CD4+ T cells. The sequence derives from a woman aged 40 to 50 with type 1 diabetes. The DNA is TGTGCCAGCAGCGTTGGACAGGGTAATTCACCCCTCCACTTT. It encodes CASSVGQGNSPLHF.